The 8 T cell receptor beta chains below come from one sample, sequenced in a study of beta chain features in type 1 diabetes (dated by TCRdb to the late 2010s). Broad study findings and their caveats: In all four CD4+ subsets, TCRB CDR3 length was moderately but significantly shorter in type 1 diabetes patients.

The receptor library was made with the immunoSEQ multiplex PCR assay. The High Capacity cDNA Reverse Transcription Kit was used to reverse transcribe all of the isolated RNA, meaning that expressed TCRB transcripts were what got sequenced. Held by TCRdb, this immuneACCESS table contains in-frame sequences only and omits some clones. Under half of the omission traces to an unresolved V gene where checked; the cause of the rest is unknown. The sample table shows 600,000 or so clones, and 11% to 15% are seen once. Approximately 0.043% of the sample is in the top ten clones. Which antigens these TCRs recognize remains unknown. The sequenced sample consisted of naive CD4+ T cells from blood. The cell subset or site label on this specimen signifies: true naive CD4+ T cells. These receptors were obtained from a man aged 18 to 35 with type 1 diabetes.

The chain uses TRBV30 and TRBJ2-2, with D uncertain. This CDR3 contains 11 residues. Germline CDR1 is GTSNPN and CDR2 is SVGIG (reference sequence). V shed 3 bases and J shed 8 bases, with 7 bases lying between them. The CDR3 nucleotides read TGTGCCTGGAGCGCGAGAGGGGAGCTGTTTTTT. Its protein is CAWSARGELFF.

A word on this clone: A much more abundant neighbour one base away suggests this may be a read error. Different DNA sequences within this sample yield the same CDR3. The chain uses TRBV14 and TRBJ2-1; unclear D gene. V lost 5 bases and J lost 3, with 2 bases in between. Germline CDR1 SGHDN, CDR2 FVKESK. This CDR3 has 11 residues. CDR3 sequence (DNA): TGTGCCAGCAGCTTCTACAATGAGCAGTTCTTC. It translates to CASSFYNEQFF.

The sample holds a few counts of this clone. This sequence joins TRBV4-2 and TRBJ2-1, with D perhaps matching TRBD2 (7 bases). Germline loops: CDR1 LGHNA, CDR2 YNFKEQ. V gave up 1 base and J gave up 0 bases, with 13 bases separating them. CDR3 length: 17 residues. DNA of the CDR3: TGTGCCAGCAGCCAAGTCGGCGGGGGCTTCTCCTACAATGAGCAGTTCTTC. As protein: CASSQVGGGFSYNEQFF.

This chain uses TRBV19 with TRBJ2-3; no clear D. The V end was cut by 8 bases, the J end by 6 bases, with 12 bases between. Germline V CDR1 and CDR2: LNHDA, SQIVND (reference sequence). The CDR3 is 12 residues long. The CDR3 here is CASSANADTQYF. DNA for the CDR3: TGTGCCAGTTCAGCCAACGCGGATACGCAGTATTTT.

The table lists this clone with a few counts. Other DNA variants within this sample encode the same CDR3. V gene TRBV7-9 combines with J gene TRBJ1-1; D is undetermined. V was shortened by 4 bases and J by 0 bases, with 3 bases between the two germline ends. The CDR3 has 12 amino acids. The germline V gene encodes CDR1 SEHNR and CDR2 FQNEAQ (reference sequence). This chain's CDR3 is CASSSVNTEAFF. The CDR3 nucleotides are TGTGCCAGCAGCTCAGTGAACACTGAAGCTTTCTTT.

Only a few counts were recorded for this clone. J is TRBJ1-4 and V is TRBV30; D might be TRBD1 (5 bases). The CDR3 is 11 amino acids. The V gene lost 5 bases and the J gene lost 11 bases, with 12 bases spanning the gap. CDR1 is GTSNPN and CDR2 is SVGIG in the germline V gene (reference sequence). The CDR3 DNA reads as TGTGCCTGGGCCGAACGGGGGAAACTGTTTTTT. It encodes CAWAERGKLFF.

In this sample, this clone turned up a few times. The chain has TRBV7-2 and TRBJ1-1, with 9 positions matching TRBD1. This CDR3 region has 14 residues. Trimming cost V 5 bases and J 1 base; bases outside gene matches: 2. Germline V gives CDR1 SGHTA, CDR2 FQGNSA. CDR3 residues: CASSPGQGNTEAFF. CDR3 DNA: TGTGCCAGCAGCCCGGGACAGGGGAACACTGAAGCTTTCTTT.

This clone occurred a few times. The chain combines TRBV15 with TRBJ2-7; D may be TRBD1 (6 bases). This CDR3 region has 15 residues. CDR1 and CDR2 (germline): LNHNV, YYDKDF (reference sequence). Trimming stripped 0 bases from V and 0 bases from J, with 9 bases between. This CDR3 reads CATSRDGGNSYEQYF. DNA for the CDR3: TGTGCCACCAGCAGAGATGGGGGCAACTCCTACGAGCAGTACTTC.